What follows are 4 T cell receptor beta chains derived from one specimen sequenced in a study of blood T cells in healthy people across ages. The authors ran a second PCR of 7 to 11 cycles using a sample-barcoded 5' primer and a J-beta primer mix. TCRdb re-called the 5' RACE reads through MiXCR, storing one row per CDR3 protein. The profile covers about 640,000 distinct CDR3 sequences, with about 53% appearing a single time and 30% to 40% taken by the ten largest. The specimen was blood. The receptors shown here come from a man aged 55 to 69 in good health.

In its sample, this clonotype was seen a few times. V usage is TRBV20-1 and J usage is TRBJ2-1; D possibly corresponds to TRBD2 (6 bases). The length of the CDR3 is 13 residues. Germline assignment: CDR1 DFQATT and CDR2 SNEGSKA (reference sequence). V lost 8 bases and J lost 0, with 11 bases in between. CDR3 in DNA: TGCAGTCTTCGTAGCGGCTCCTACAATGAGCAGTTCTTC. Encoded protein: CSLRSGSYNEQFF.

The sample holds one count of this clonotype. The chain has TRBV18 and TRBJ2-1; D uncertain. The germline V gene encodes CDR1 KGHSH and CDR2 LQKENI. V lost 6 bases, J lost 4 bases, and 16 bases lay in between. This CDR3 contains 15 residues. The chain's CDR3 is CASSPLGRKYNEQFF. The CDR3 region has the DNA TGTGCCAGCTCGCCCCTGGGCAGAAAGTACAATGAGCAGTTCTTC.

This chain uses TRBV4-2 with TRBJ2-3; 8 bases match TRBD1. Germline V gene lookup returns CDR1 LGHNA and CDR2 YNFKEQ. V gave up 1 base and J gave up 1 base; unmatched junction bases: 4. The CDR3 covers 16 residues. The CDR3 coding sequence is TGTGCCAGCAGCCAAGGACAGGGGTTGGGCACAGATACGCAGTATTTT. Translated: CASSQGQGLGTDTQYF.

This clonotype was counted once. This chain connects TRBV29-1 to TRBJ2-1, with D perhaps TRBD1 (5 bases). V gave up 6 bases and J gave up 5 bases, with 8 bases separating them. This CDR3 is 11 amino acids long. Germline V gene data show CDR1 as SQVTM and CDR2 as ANQGSEA. As DNA, the CDR3 is TGCAGCGTAGACAGCCACAATGAGCAGTTCTTC. Protein: CSVDSHNEQFF.